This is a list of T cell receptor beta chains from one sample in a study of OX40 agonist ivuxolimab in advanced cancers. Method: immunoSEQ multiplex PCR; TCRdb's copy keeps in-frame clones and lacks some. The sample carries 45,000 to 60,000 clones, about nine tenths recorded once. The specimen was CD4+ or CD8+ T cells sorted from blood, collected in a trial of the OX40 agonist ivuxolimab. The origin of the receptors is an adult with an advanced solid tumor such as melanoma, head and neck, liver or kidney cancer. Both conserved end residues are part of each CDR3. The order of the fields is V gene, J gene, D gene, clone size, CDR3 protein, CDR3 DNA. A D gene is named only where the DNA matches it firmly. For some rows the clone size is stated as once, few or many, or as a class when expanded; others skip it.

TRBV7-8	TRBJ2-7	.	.	CASSLMSYEQYF	TGTGCCAGCAGCTTAATGTCCTACGAGCAGTACTTC
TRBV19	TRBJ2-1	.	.	CASSIGTLYNEQFF	TGTGCCAGTAGTATAGGGACACTTTACAATGAGCAGTTCTTC
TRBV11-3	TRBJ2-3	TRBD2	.	CASSLAPAGDSDTQYF	TGTGCCAGCAGCTTAGCACCAGCGGGAGACTCAGATACGCAGTATTTT
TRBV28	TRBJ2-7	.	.	CAGSLRLASYEQYF	TGTGCCGGCAGTTTAAGGTTGGCGAGCTACGAGCAGTACTTC
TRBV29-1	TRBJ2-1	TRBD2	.	CSVRTSGTDEQFF	TGCAGCGTACGGACTAGCGGGACCGATGAGCAGTTCTTC
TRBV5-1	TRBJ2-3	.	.	CASSLGQVPNTDTQYF	TGCGCCAGCAGCTTGGGTCAGGTTCCGAACACAGATACGCAGTATTTT
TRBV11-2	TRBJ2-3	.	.	CASSLDLPTDTQYF	TGTGCCAGCAGCTTAGATCTCCCCACAGATACGCAGTATTTT
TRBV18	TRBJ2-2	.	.	CASSPRQTLNTGELFF	TGTGCCAGCTCACCACGACAGACTCTAAACACCGGGGAGCTGTTTTTT
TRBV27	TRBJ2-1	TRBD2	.	CASSLLGGGLAVGNEQFF	TGTGCCAGCAGTTTATTGGGAGGAGGACTAGCGGTGGGTAATGAGCAGTTCTTC
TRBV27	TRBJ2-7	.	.	CASTSTGELHEQYF	TGTGCCAGCACCTCGACGGGGGAGCTCCACGAGCAGTACTTC
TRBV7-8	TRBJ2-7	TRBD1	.	CASSSGTDLKGYEQYF	TGTGCCAGCAGCTCAGGGACAGACCTAAAGGGCTACGAGCAGTACTTC
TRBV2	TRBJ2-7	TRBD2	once	CASSGGLAETYEQYF	TGTGCCAGCAGCGGGGGACTAGCGGAAACCTACGAGCAGTACTTC
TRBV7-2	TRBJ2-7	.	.	CASSLGPGYEQYF	TGTGCCAGCAGCTTAGGACCGGGCTACGAGCAGTACTTC
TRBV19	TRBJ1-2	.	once	CASRGAGLHGYTF	TGTGCCAGTAGGGGGGCAGGGTTGCATGGCTACACCTTC
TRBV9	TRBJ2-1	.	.	CASSVVLGNEQFF	TGTGCCAGCAGCGTAGTTCTGGGTAATGAGCAGTTCTTC
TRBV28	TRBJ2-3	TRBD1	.	CASRSRGRRPTDTQYF	TGTGCCAGCAGATCCAGGGGGCGCAGGCCCACAGATACGCAGTATTTT